The rows below give T cell receptor beta chains drawn from one sample of a study of identical twins. TCRdb re-analysed the 5' RACE reads in MiXCR, keeping a single row per CDR3 protein. The profile shows 1,800,000 or so distinct CDR3 sequences, about 31% of them singletons. Sequenced: cord blood. The receptors stem from a newborn girl in good health. Both conserved end residues are part of each CDR3. Each record gives: clone size, J gene, V gene, D gene, CDR3 protein, CDR3 DNA. D genes are given only for firm matches. Expanded clones are given a class, and other clones once, few, many or no size at all.

>once|TRBJ2-7|TRBV11-1|-
CASSGRRGAFYEQYF
TGTGCCAGCAGCGGCCGACGAGGGGCATTCTACGAGCAGTACTTC
>few|TRBJ1-2|TRBV20-1|-
CSARPENYGYTF
TGCAGTGCTAGACCGGAGAACTATGGCTACACCTTC
>few|TRBJ1-6|TRBV19|-
CASRNRDYSPLHF
TGTGCCAGTAGGAACAGGGATTATTCACCCCTCCACTTT
>few|TRBJ2-3|TRBV5-1|TRBD2
CASSPTSGGRKRTDTQYF
TGCGCCAGCAGCCCTACTAGCGGGGGCCGAAAACGCACAGATACGCAGTATTTT
>-|TRBJ2-1|TRBV6-5|-
CASSYAGSLASYNEQFF
TGTGCCAGCAGTTACGCAGGAAGCCTAGCGTCGTACAATGAGCAGTTCTTC
>-|TRBJ2-3|TRBV20-1|-
CSAPRTAGATDTQYF
TGCAGTGCCCCCCGAACGGCAGGGGCTACAGATACGCAGTATTTT
>many|TRBJ2-3|TRBV29-1|TRBD1
CSVDRATDTQYF
TGCAGCGTCGACAGGGCCACAGATACGCAGTATTTT
>few|TRBJ1-4|TRBV2|-
CASSEGRGSREFREKLFF
TGTGCCAGCAGTGAAGGCAGGGGCTCAAGGGAATTTCGTGAAAAACTGTTTTTT
>few|TRBJ1-1|TRBV6-6|-
CASSYSRQPTEAFF
TGTGCCAGCAGTTACTCGAGGCAGCCCACTGAAGCTTTCTTT
>-|TRBJ2-1|TRBV27|-
CASLGTQYNEQFF
TGTGCCAGCCTCGGGACACAATACAATGAGCAGTTCTTC
>many|TRBJ2-1|TRBV28|TRBD1
CASSLGGQVSYNEQFF
TGTGCCAGCAGTTTAGGCGGACAGGTCTCCTACAATGAGCAGTTCTTC
>-|TRBJ2-1|TRBV10-3|-
CAIRTQGRAYNEQFF
TGTGCCATCAGGACACAGGGGAGGGCCTACAATGAGCAGTTCTTC